The entry below gives a single T cell receptor (beta chain) sequence along with its context. This sample was taken from a study of cytomegalovirus exposure and HLA in healthy donors. Primers for the PCR totalled 60 Vbeta and 13 Jbeta. Sequencing used immunoSEQ multiplex PCR; TCRdb keeps in-frame clones, though not all of them. This table holds approximately 160,000 clones, 77% found once. The germline V gene encodes CDR1 SGHDN and CDR2 FVKESK. The CDR3 has 13 amino acids. V dropped 6 bases and J dropped 5 bases, with 13 bases sitting between them. The receptor was isolated from a woman aged 25 to 39 in good health and CMV-seropositive. The sample taken for sequencing was PBMCs. The rearrangement links TRBV14 to TRBJ1-2; D possibly corresponds to TRBD1 (6 bases). CDR3 protein: CASSLGQTYGYTF. The CDR3 coding sequence is TGTGCCAGCAGTCTCGGACAGACTTATGGCTACACCTTC. Full variable domain (remainder filled in from reference TRBV14 and TRBJ1-2): EAGVTQFPSHSVIEKGQTVTLRCDPISGHDNLYWYRRVMGKEIKFLLHFVKESKQDESGMPNNRFLAERTGGTYSTLKVQPAELEDSGVYFCASSLGQTYGYTFGSGTRLTVV.